This T cell receptor beta chain was profiled in a study of blood T cell repertoires in COVID-19. With 4 bases clipped from V and 0 bases from J, the junction kept 15 bases outside the gene matches. Looked up from germline, CDR1 is SGHDN and CDR2 is FVKESK. This CDR3 spans 19 amino acids. In the original analysis: Amplified reference gene primers provided the basis for estimating nucleated cell counts. Data came from immunoSEQ multiplex PCR; TCRdb stores just in-frame clones and leaves some out. The DNA was the basis for D and trimming; V, J and clone size are from that table. The data hold approximately 100,000 clones, with roughly two thirds observed a single time.

The sample was peripheral blood. This TCR was recovered from a man older than 75 with acute or convalescent COVID-19. This chain uses TRBV14 with TRBJ1-1; 9 bases match TRBD1. The CDR3 nucleotides are TGTGCCAGCAGCCTTCTCACCGGGACAGGGTTAGGCATGAACACTGAAGCTTTCTTT. It specifies CASSLLTGTGLGMNTEAFF.